This T cell receptor (beta chain) comes out of a study of cytomegalovirus exposure and HLA in healthy donors. Points from the study as a whole: Researchers reported in a later analysis that common viral pathogens appeared linked to several top clusters. Later analysis placed DRB1 highest and HLA-C lowest in TCR association rates, which differed by HLA locus. Immune exposure data for these donors was limited to CMV serostatus.

The PCR used 60 Vbeta and 13 Jbeta primers. Original methodology: Counted up in a later analysis, unique TCR beta chains came to about 80 million, with around 9.9 million shared. Assay: immunoSEQ multiplex PCR; the TCRdb copy retains only in-frame clones and omits some. Clone size and V and J calls were adopted from that table, with D and trimming inferred from the DNA. The sample shows 150,000 to 200,000 clones, roughly 79% of them seen only once. On this clone: The antigen remains unidentified.

CDR1 is SGHTS and CDR2 is YDEGEE in the germline V gene. V lost 4 bases and J lost 5; bases outside the gene matches: 6. The CDR3 consists of 14 residues. The chain links TRBV5-8 to TRBJ1-2; 9 bases agree with TRBD1. Sequenced sample: PBMCs. The clonotype was recovered from a man younger than 45 in good health and CMV-seronegative. The CDR3 region has the DNA TGTGCCAGCAGCGAGGACAGGGGAGTTTATGGCTACACCTTC. Its translation is CASSEDRGVYGYTF. Looking up the rest from reference TRBV5-8 and TRBJ1-2 gives the full variable domain: EAGVTQSPTHLIKTRGQQATLRCSPISGHTSVYWYQQALGLGLQFLLWYDEGEERNRGNFPPRFSGRQFPNYSSELNVNALELEDSALYLCASSEDRGVYGYTFGSGTRLTVV.